The rows below give T cell receptor beta chains drawn from one sample of a study of blood T cell repertoires in COVID-19. TCRdb keeps only in-frame clones here, not all; method: immunoSEQ multiplex PCR. Among approximately 90,000 clones, 65% to 85% were seen once, and the ten largest hold roughly a third. What was sequenced was peripheral blood. Receptors were obtained from a woman older than 75 with active or convalescent COVID-19. The CDR3 runs from the conserved cysteine through the conserved F or W. Fields, in order: clone size, V gene, J gene, CDR3 protein. Only part of the rows carry a size: once, few, many, or a class if the clone is expanded.

clone_size: .
v_call: TRBV6-2/TRBV6-3
j_call: TRBJ1-1
cdr3_aa: CASSYAPGGNEAFF

clone_size: .
v_call: TRBV3-1/TRBV3-2
j_call: TRBJ2-1
cdr3_aa: CASSQGGLAGGRPNEQFF

clone_size: .
v_call: TRBV5-1
j_call: TRBJ2-3
cdr3_aa: CASSSDWPSSTDTQYF

clone_size: few
v_call: TRBV6-5
j_call: TRBJ1-2
cdr3_aa: CASRPGTGSYGYTF

clone_size: .
v_call: TRBV9
j_call: TRBJ2-3
cdr3_aa: CASSVAGGVDTQYF

clone_size: .
v_call: TRBV11-1
j_call: TRBJ2-5
cdr3_aa: CASSLSQATRTQYF

clone_size: .
v_call: TRBV6-5
j_call: TRBJ2-1
cdr3_aa: CASSATGLASNEQFF

clone_size: .
v_call: TRBV28
j_call: TRBJ2-5
cdr3_aa: CASSPSLGGRETQYF

clone_size: .
v_call: TRBV10-3
j_call: TRBJ1-2
cdr3_aa: CAISGDRGRPQYGYTF

clone_size: .
v_call: TRBV29-1
j_call: TRBJ2-1
cdr3_aa: CSVGHRDEQFF